This is a list of T cell receptor beta chains from one sample in a study of shared clonotypes between healthy human individuals. Clones were read by immunoSEQ multiplex PCR, and TCRdb kept only the in-frame ones, dropping some. This table has 600,000 to 750,000 clones, approximately 75% appearing once. The sample taken for sequencing was memory CD4+ T cells sorted from blood. The source is a woman under 40 in good health. The CDR3 runs from the conserved cysteine through the conserved F or W. D genes are given only for firm matches. Size values are once, few and many counts, or a class for expanded clones, and some rows have none.

TRBJ2-1,TRBV7-9,TRBD2,.,TGTGCCAGCAGCTTAGTAGGGACTAGCAGAAACAATGAGCAGTTCTTC,CASSLVGTSRNNEQFF
TRBJ1-1,TRBV18,.,.,TGTGCCAGCTCACCGGGTCAAATGAACACTGAAGCTTTCTTT,CASSPGQMNTEAFF
TRBJ2-1,TRBV19,.,.,TGTGCCAGTAGTATCGGCCAGTTCAATGAGCAGTTCTTC,CASSIGQFNEQFF
TRBJ2-7,TRBV6-1,.,.,TGTGCCAGCAGTGTTCTTGACGGACCCTACGAGCAGTACTTC,CASSVLDGPYEQYF
TRBJ1-2,TRBV29-1,TRBD1,.,TGCAGCGCCACGGACAGGGATTATGGCTACACCTTC,CSATDRDYGYTF
TRBJ2-2,TRBV28,TRBD2,.,TGTGCCAGCAGTAAGACTAGCGGGCCCGCCGGGGAGCTGTTTTTT,CASSKTSGPAGELFF
TRBJ2-3,TRBV5-4,.,.,TGTGCCAGCAGCTTGCTTGGTGCAGATACGCAGTATTTT,CASSLLGADTQYF
TRBJ2-7,TRBV28,.,.,TGTGCCAGCAGTTTAGTTTCCCTGGCCTGGGAGCAGTACTTC,CASSLVSLAWEQYF
TRBJ1-2,TRBV4-1,.,.,TGCGCCAGCAGCCAAGCTTCGGGATATGGATATGGCTACACCTTC,CASSQASGYGYGYTF
TRBJ2-7,TRBV5-1,.,few,TGCGCCAGCAGCTTGACTTCAGGGGAGACCTACGAGCAGTACTTC,CASSLTSGETYEQYF
TRBJ1-2,TRBV27,.,.,TGTGCCAGCAGTCCGGACAGAGCTAACTATGGCTACACCTTC,CASSPDRANYGYTF
TRBJ2-1,TRBV6-5,TRBD2,.,TGTGCCAGCAGTACGGGACTAGCGGGTTACAATGAGCAGTTCTTC,CASSTGLAGYNEQFF
TRBJ1-1,TRBV2,.,few,TGTGCCAGCAGTGAAGCGCTTAGGGGTGTCGCTGAAGCTTTCTTT,CASSEALRGVAEAFF
TRBJ2-2,TRBV2,TRBD1,.,TGTGCCAGCAGTGAGAAAGGGGGCAGTTCAGCCGGGGAGCTGTTTTTT,CASSEKGGSSAGELFF
TRBJ2-2,TRBV28,.,.,TGTGCCAGCAGTTTAGCAGGGACGGGGGAGCTGTTTTTT,CASSLAGTGELFF
TRBJ1-2,TRBV5-1,TRBD1,few,TGCGCCAGCAGCCAGGGGGACAGGGATGTAGGTGGCTACACCTTC,CASSQGDRDVGGYTF
TRBJ2-7,TRBV28,TRBD2,.,TGTGCCAGCGCGGGGGGATACTACGAGCAGTACTTC,CASAGGYYEQYF
TRBJ1-2,TRBV5-1,TRBD1,.,TGCGCCAGCAGCACGGGAGGACAGGGGACTTACGGCTACACCTTC,CASSTGGQGTYGYTF
TRBJ2-7,TRBV21-1,.,.,TGTGCCAGCGGGCCCACGGGGGAGTACTACGAGCAGTACTTC,CASGPTGEYYEQYF
TRBJ2-1,TRBV28,.,few,TGTGCCAGCAGCACTCTGCCTAATGAGCAGTTCTTC,CASSTLPNEQFF
TRBJ2-2,TRBV30,TRBD2,.,TGTGCCTGGAGGCGACTAGCGGGGAACACCGGGGAGCTGTTTTTT,CAWRRLAGNTGELFF
TRBJ2-7,TRBV27,TRBD1,once,TGTGCCAGCCGGGACAGGGGGGACTCCTACGAGCAGTACTTC,CASRDRGDSYEQYF
TRBJ1-1,TRBV2,.,.,TGTGCCAGCAGTGAACAGGGTAGGACTGAAGCTTTCTTT,CASSEQGRTEAFF
TRBJ1-1,TRBV18,.,few,TGTGCCAGCTCACCACAGGGCTGGGGGAACACTGAAGCTTTCTTT,CASSPQGWGNTEAFF
TRBJ1-1,TRBV5-1,.,.,TGCGCCAGCAGCTTGGAGGGCGGACGTGAAGCTTTCTTT,CASSLEGGREAFF
TRBJ1-2,TRBV9,.,.,TGTGCCAGCAGCGTAGTAGGAACACGGGGTGGCTACACCTTC,CASSVVGTRGGYTF
TRBJ1-4,TRBV7-2,TRBD1,.,TGTGCCAGCAGCTTAGGGGACAGGGTCGCGGAAAAACTGTTTTTT,CASSLGDRVAEKLFF
TRBJ1-5,TRBV6-5,.,.,TGTGCCAGCAGTGGCCGCTGGGGGGTCAATCAGCCCCAGCATTTT,CASSGRWGVNQPQHF
TRBJ1-5,TRBV2,.,few,TGTGCCAGCAGCGAAGAAGGGCAGGGCCAATCGCCCCAGCATTTT,CASSEEGQGQSPQHF
TRBJ2-5,TRBV12-1,.,few,TGTGCCAGCAGCGCTTCCATTACCTGGGGAAAGAGTCAGGAGACCCAGTACTTC,CASSASITWGKSQETQYF
TRBJ2-3,TRBV28,.,.,TGTGCCAGCAGTTTCACCGGGACTAGCACAGATACGCAGTATTTT,CASSFTGTSTDTQYF
TRBJ2-1,TRBV13,TRBD2,.,TGTGCCAGCAGAGCGGGAGGGACCTACAATGAGCAGTTCTTC,CASRAGGTYNEQFF
TRBJ1-5,TRBV4-1,.,.,TGCGCCAGCAGCCGGAGCGATCTGGGGCATCAGCCCCAGCATTTT,CASSRSDLGHQPQHF
TRBJ2-7,TRBV6-4,TRBD1,.,TGTGCCAGCAGCCCCGGGACAGACGTATCCTACGAGCAGTACTTC,CASSPGTDVSYEQYF
TRBJ2-7,TRBV6-5,TRBD2,.,TGTGCCAGCAGTTACTCGATCGCGGGAGACTACGAGCAGTACTTC,CASSYSIAGDYEQYF
TRBJ2-1,TRBV30,.,.,TGTGCCTGGAGTGGGGGTGGTGACAATGAGCAGTTCTTC,CAWSGGGDNEQFF
TRBJ1-1,TRBV9,TRBD1,many,TGTGCCAGCAGCGTTTGGCCAGGGGGCTCAATCACTGAAGCTTTCTTT,CASSVWPGGSITEAFF
TRBJ2-4,TRBV12-5,TRBD2,.,TGTGCTAGTGGTTTGGTAAACTGTCGGGAAGGACTAGCGGGAGGGGGAAACATTCAGTACTTC,CASGLVNCREGLAGGGNIQYF
TRBJ2-7,TRBV4-1,TRBD1,.,TGCGCCAGCAGCCAAGGACGGGACAGTTTCCACGAGCAGTACTTC,CASSQGRDSFHEQYF
TRBJ2-3,TRBV11-2,TRBD2,few,TGTGCCAGCTTGGGGATAGCGGGAGGGAGCACAGATACGCAGTATTTT,CASLGIAGGSTDTQYF
TRBJ2-1,TRBV13,TRBD1,.,TGTGCCAGCAGCTCCGGACAGGGGCTCTACAATGAGCAGTTCTTC,CASSSGQGLYNEQFF
TRBJ2-7,TRBV4-2,TRBD2,few,TGTGCCAGCAGCCAGGCCACTAGCGACCTCTCCTACGAGCAGTACTTC,CASSQATSDLSYEQYF
TRBJ1-3,TRBV28,TRBD1,.,TGTGCCAGCAGTTCAGGGGGCAGCCTCTCTGGAAACACCATATATTTT,CASSSGGSLSGNTIYF